The entry below describes one T cell receptor beta chain. Its antigen is currently unknown. This entry belongs to a study of T cells in localized non-small cell lung cancer. Study-wide findings and caveats: There was higher T cell clonality in uninvolved adjacent lung than in tumor, and it was highest there. Adjacent lung exhibited a median of approximately 50 among the 100 most abundant tumor clones.

The assay was immunoSEQ multiplex PCR, and TCRdb's table has in-frame clones only and misses some. Of about 33,000 clones listed, around 92% are singletons. This sample comprised peripheral blood, obtained before any cancer treatment. The receptor was derived from a female donor at least 60 years old with stage I lung adenocarcinoma.

DNA for the CDR3: TGTGCCAGCTCACCGTCGACAGCAACTAATGAAAAACTGTTTTTT. Protein sequence: CASSPSTATNEKLFF. The chain uses TRBV18 and TRBJ1-4, with D possibly matching TRBD1 (5 bases). Between the trimmed V and J ends, which lost 3 bases and 0 bases, there was a span of 8 bases. Germline V lookup: CDR1 KGHSH, CDR2 LQKENI. The CDR3 spans 15 residues.